This entry is about one TCR beta chain. The antigen remains undetermined. Germline V gene data show CDR1 as LNHNV and CDR2 as YYDKDF (reference sequence). V was clipped by 6 bases and J by 9 bases, with 19 bases between them. This CDR3 spans 14 amino acids. The data derive from a study of cytomegalovirus exposure and HLA in healthy donors. Notes on the study in general: A list of roughly 180 TCR beta chains associated with cytomegalovirus was given. Across donors, sequencing depth was assumed by presence/absence analyses to be roughly uniform. Common viral pathogens were later found to be apparently linked to several of the most significant clusters.

PCR amplification relied on 60 Vbeta primers (plus 13 Jbeta primers). Produced via immunoSEQ multiplex PCR; TCRdb's table is partial and in-frame only. The data show about 180,000 clones, with about four fifths seen just once and 2.5% to 3.5% held by the top ten. The chain links TRBV15 to TRBJ2-3; D is unclear. The clonotype was recovered from a male donor in good health and CMV-seronegative. Sequencing was performed on PBMCs. CDR3 in DNA: TGTGCCACCAGTTCTCCCCCGTCAGGCAGAACGCAGTATTTT. It is translated as CATSSPPSGRTQYF.